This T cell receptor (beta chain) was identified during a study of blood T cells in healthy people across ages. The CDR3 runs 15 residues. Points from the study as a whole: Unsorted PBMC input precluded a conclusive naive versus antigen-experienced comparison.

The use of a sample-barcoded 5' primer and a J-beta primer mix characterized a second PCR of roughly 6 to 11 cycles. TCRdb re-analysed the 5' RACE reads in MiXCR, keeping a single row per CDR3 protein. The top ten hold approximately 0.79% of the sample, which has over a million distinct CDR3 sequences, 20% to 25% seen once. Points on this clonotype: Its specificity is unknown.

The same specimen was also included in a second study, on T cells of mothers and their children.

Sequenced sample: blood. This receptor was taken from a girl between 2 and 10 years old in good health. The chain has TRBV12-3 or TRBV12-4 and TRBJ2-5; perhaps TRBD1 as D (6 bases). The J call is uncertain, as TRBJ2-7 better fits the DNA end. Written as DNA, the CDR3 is TGTGCCAGCAGTTCCGCCGGGACACGGGCCTACGAGCAGTACTTC. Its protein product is CASSSAGTRAYEQYF.